This TCR beta chain is drawn from a study of spatial heterogeneity in lung cancer. Study context: Detection consistently captured more beta-chain sequences than alpha-chain sequences.

CDR3 length: 14 residues. The V gene's germline CDR1 is SSHAT and CDR2 FNYEAQ (reference sequence). Every TCR cDNA molecule bore a unique molecular identifier. In TCRdb, the 5' RACE reads were re-called with MiXCR into one record per CDR3 protein. The profile shows some 7,800 distinct CDR3 sequences, 5% to 6% of them singletons. As for time point: sample taken at primary tumor resection. Without sorting, whole RNA was sequenced from tumor, nontumor lung or frozen PBMC. This clonotype was counted many times. Its antigen is not identified. A read error may produce the germline difference seen at one junction end. Study outcomes and limitations: Higher tumor mutation counts went along with higher counts of expanded intratumoral alpha and beta TCRs.

The chain couples TRBV7-7 to TRBJ2-7; 10 nucleotides line up with TRBD1. The sequenced sample was lung tumor tissue, obtained at surgery. This TCR was recovered from a male donor with early-stage non-small cell lung cancer. The CDR3 region has the DNA TGTGCTAGCAGCCTGACAGGGGGCTTGACGGAGCAGTACTTC. It codes for CASSLTGGLTEQYF.